The 2 T cell receptor beta chains presented below share a single source sample, sequenced in a study of tumor-infiltrating lymphocytes in primary liver carcinoma. Researchers generated TCR beta cDNA from 500 ng of total RNA, relying on a constant-region primer. Three nested multiplex PCR rounds, a slightly modified ARM-PCR, produced the libraries for TCR beta. TRBV1-TRBV30 forward primers and a C-beta reverse primer were used in the first two PCR rounds, which each ran for about 10 cycles. A single record per CDR3 protein comes from TCRdb applying MiXCR to the multiplex PCR reads. The sample contains approximately 330,000 distinct CDR3 sequences, about two thirds of which appear only once. For blood RNA, unsorted whole blood served as the source, and germline DNA was extracted too. Sequencing input: peripheral blood. These receptors were taken from a man aged 35-49 years with primary liver carcinoma and hepatitis B virus infection.

CDR3 sequence (DNA): TGTGCCGTCAGCACGCAAAACGGAGGTGAGCAGTTCTTC. Its translation: CAVSTQNGGEQFF. The V gene is TRBV11-2, the J gene TRBJ2-1; TRBD2 might be the D (5 bases). V was clipped by 11 bases and J by 9 bases, with 20 bases between them. This CDR3 spans 13 amino acids. From germline, CDR1 is SGHAT and CDR2 FQNNGV.

With respect to this clonotype: Germline and junction disagree at one end, which may indicate a read error. V gene TRBV5-4 combines with J gene TRBJ2-7, with unresolved D. CDR1 is SGHNT, CDR2 YYREEE, per germline (reference sequence). The length of the CDR3 is 14 residues. The CDR3 sequence is CVSSLSYHLRVQYF. The CDR3 nucleotides are TGTGTCAGCAGCCTGTCGTACCATCTACGGGTGCAGTACTTC.